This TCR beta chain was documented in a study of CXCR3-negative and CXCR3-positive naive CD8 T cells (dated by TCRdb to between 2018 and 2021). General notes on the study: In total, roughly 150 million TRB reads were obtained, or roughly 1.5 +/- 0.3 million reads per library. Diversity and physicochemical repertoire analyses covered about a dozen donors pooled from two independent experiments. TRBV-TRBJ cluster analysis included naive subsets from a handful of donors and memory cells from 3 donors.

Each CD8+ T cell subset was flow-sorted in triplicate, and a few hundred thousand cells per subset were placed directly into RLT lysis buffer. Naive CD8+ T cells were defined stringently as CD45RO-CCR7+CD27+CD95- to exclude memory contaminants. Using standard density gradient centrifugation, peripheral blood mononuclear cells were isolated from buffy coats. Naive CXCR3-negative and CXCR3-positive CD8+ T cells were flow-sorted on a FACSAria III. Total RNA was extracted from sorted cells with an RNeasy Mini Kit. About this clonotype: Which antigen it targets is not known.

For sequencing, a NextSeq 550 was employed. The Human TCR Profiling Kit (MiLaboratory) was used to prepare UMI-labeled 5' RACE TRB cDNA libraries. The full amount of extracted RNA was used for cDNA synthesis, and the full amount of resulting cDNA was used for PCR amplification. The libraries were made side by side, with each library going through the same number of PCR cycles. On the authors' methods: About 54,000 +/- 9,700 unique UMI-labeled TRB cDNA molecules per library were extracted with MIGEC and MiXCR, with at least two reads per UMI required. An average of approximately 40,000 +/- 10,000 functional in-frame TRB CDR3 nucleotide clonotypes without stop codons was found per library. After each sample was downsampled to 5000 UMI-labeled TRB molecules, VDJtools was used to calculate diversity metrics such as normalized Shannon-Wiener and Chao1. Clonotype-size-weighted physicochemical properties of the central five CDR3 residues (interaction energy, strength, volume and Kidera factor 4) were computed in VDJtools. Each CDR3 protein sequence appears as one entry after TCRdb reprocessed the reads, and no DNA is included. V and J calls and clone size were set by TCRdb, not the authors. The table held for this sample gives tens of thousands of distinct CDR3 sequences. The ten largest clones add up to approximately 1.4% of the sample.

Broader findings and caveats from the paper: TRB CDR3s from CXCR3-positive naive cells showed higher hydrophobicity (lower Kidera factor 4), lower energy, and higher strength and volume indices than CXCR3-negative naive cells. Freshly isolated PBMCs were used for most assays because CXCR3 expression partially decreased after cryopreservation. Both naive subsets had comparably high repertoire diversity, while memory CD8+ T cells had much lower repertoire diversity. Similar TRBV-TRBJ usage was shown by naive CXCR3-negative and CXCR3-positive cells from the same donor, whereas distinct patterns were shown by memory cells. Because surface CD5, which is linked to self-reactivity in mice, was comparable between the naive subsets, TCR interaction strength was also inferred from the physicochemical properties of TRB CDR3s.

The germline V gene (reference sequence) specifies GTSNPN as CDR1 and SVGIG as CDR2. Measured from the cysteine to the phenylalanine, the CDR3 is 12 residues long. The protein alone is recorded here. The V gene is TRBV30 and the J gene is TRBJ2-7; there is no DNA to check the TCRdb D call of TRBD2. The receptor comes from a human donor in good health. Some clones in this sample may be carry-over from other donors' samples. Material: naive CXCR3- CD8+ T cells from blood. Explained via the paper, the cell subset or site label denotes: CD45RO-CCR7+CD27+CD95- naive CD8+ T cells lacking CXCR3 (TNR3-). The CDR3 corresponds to CAWSVGGYEQYF.